The present entry profiles one T cell receptor (beta chain) with its context. A few counts support this clone. What antigen it recognizes has not been identified. Base qualities are not provided; no much larger clone lies one nucleotide away. Preparation of the library involved the immunoSEQ multiplex PCR assay. The multiplex PCR relied on a mix of 60 forward primers for TCR Vbeta segments and 13 reverse primers for TCR Jbeta segments. A multiplex PCR assay on genomic DNA amplified the CDR3 region of rearranged TCR beta genes. Amplified TCR beta libraries were sequenced as 87-base-pair reads on the Illumina HiSeq System. Under the source paper's analysis protocol: Across the 500 to 750 repertoires, a later analysis counted roughly 84 million unique TCR beta chains, some 11 million of which were shared by at least two donors. Raw reads were error-corrected and collapsed into unique sequences with a nearest-neighbor algorithm that merged closely related sequences to remove PCR and sequencing errors. To assign V, D and J gene segments, CDR3 sequences were aligned to IMGT reference sequences. For a sequence to be retained, a match of at least six nucleotides to both a V gene segment and a J gene segment was required. Rearrangements were classified as productive when the CDR3 lacked stop codons and remained in frame with V and J, and all other rearrangements were classified as non-productive. Following IMGT convention, CDR3 was defined as the stretch from the second conserved V-encoded cysteine to the conserved J-encoded phenylalanine. The earlier analysis of some 580 of the donors excluded any sequence lacking an unambiguous match to a single V gene segment. In an earlier analysis of some 590 of the donors, a V segment was called functional when productive rearrangements were above 56.7%, and segregating when the standard deviation between donors exceeded 5%. A statistical classification framework was built for diagnosing cytomegalovirus status from the catalog of TCR beta chain sequences. A later analysis assigned V and J genes by comparing TCR nucleotide sequences with IMGT/GENE-DB human TR gene sequences. Using the TCRdist pipeline, a later analysis assigned CDR3 sequences along with most-parsimonious VDJ recombination scenarios. In a later analysis, each TCR beta chain was defined by its CDR3 amino acid sequence together with its V-gene family, and reads lacking a unique V-gene family were excluded. To address suspected cross-contamination and a sequencing artifact, a later analysis removed 550 to 750 highly shared, low-generation-probability nucleotide sequences. In a later analysis, a clonal expansion index for each public chain was calculated from normalized within-repertoire ranks of inferred template counts. A later analysis computed generation probabilities with a VDJ recombination model fitted to out-of-frame rearrangements, and checked the results against IGoR. Hypergeometric tests were used in a later analysis to score TCR-TCR, TCR-HLA and TCR-CMV co-occurrence, with a repertoire-size bias correction applied to the TCR pairs. In a later analysis, false discovery rates were estimated by permuting HLA or CMV assignments 20 times. A later analysis grouped co-occurring TCRs with DBSCAN, adding TCRdist sequence similarity when clustering within HLA-allele-positive subsets. Co-occurrence clustering excluded repertoires with fewer than 30,000 or more than 120,000 public chains, plus five with anomalous nucleotide sharing. As stored in TCRdb, this immuneACCESS dataset retains in-frame rearrangements with V and J assigned. A fraction of the clones does not appear; measured against another copy, unresolved V genes explain less than half of the discrepancy, and the remainder lacks a known reason. The DNA was the basis for D and trimming; V, J and clone size are from that table. For this sample the table gives about 210,000 clones, of which 70% to 90% were detected only once. The biggest ten clones account for roughly 0.34% of the sample.

This record belongs to a study of cytomegalovirus exposure and HLA in healthy donors (dated by TCRdb to 2016 to 2017). As for the study more broadly: In an earlier analysis of 450 to 750 of the donors, 250 to 300 Gb of sequence data and 90 million to 120 million unique TCR beta sequences from 150 million to 200 million T cells were reported. An early release that covered fewer than 750 HLA-typed donors contained about 290 gigabases of sequencing data and roughly 84 million unique TCR sequences. The genetic ancestry cluster associated with self-reported Caucasian donors included about 81% of the roughly 390 genotyped donors. The study aimed to test whether signatures of past pathogen exposure could be identified by cataloging public T cell receptors. Using immunosequencing, the study profiled T cell repertoires from around 680 subjects and related those repertoires to cytomegalovirus serostatus. In addition to the first cohort of 500 to 850 subjects, a separate validation cohort of approximately 130 different subjects was used. High-throughput TCR immunosequencing, statistical association of individual TCRs with disease status, and machine learning were combined to predict cytomegalovirus infection status. To study patterns of TCR occurrence, a later analysis re-analyzed previously published TCR beta repertoires from around 670 donors and added high-resolution HLA genotyping. Rather than drawing on any new phenotypic data, the later analysis identified candidate immune exposures from TCR beta sequences and the way those sequences occurred across donors. To decide whether each TCR beta V gene segment behaved as functional or pseudogenic, an earlier analysis of 587 of the donors relied on high-throughput TCR beta sequencing. Alongside the repertoire data, information on donor age, sex, ethnicity and CMV serostatus was compiled. A later genetic analysis used genome-wide SNP genotypes for about 55% of the 666 donors, treating that subset as a discovery cohort. All discovery cohort repertoires had been generated on a single sequencing platform. HLA typing included class I and class II loci at four-digit resolution. Typing coverage varied by locus: roughly 629-630 donors for A, B, C, DRB1 and DQB1; more than 500 for DQA1; around 610 for DPA1; roughly 450 for DPB1. A handful of DR-DQ haplotypes were treated as single units for association and clustering because of strong linkage in the cohort. On average, roughly 250,000 unique TCR beta nucleotide sequences were sequenced per donor among 300 to 500 genotyped donors of the cohort, with around 19% of those sequences being non-productive.

V is cut back by 4 bases and J by 0 bases, with 8 bases in the junction unmatched. The CDR3 sequence holds 17 residues, the cysteine and phenylalanine included. Just the 51-base CDR3 DNA is kept, in frame starting at base 1. Looking up the germline V gene yields CDR1 LGHNA and CDR2 YNFKEQ. Results and caveats for the whole study, not just this receptor: The classifier was reported to diagnose cytomegalovirus status with high specificity and sensitivity in both the original cohort and the validation cohort. A later genetic analysis associated a missense DCLRE1C variant with V-gene and J-gene trimming of TCR beta chains, and an independent cohort replicated the association. Several of the top co-occurrence clusters appeared to be linked to parvovirus B19, influenza, CMV and Epstein-Barr virus, according to a later analysis. In an earlier analysis of about 550 of the donors, most TCR beta V segments were observed in productive rearrangements about 90% or about 30% of the time, broadly matching IMGT annotations. A further reported finding was that TCR beta sequences accurately predicted the HLA-A and HLA-B alleles for most subjects in the first cohort. Strong co-occurrence of HLA alleles, especially DR and DQ, made assigning TCR associations to individual alleles difficult. In a later analysis, about 16,000 TCR beta sequences were associated with specific HLA alleles at a false discovery rate of 0.05. The earlier analysis of some 560 of the donors excluded seventeen rarely observed V segments, including chromosome 9 orphons, because counts were too low. The study gave a list of about 170 TCR beta chains associated with cytomegalovirus. A later genetic analysis reported fewer N-insertions in productive TCRs among donors in an Asian-associated ancestry cluster than the roughly 700-donor mean. In vitro tests confirmed that a few of the cytomegalovirus-associated TCR beta chains recognize cytomegalovirus antigens. The presence/absence analyses assumed that sequencing depth was roughly uniform across donors, and that assumption may not be true. In a later analysis, most CMV-associated TCR beta chains were found to appear HLA-restricted, with HLA associations seemingly driven largely by CMV exposure. Because HLA typing was missing for some donors at each locus, association tests included only the typed subset. Linkage disequilibrium might explain the correlated functional status among segregating V segments, but an unknown experimental factor could not be ruled out. A later analysis found that HLA-associated TCR beta chains were more clonally expanded and had lower generation probabilities than equally common non-associated chains. CMV serostatus was the only immune exposure information available for the cohort. Because the 87-base-pair reads could not distinguish some IMGT-functional V segments, including TRBV6-2 and TRBV6-3, those segments were excluded. Only TCR beta chains were sequenced in this cohort, and the absence of alpha or paired-chain data limited detectable features. It was suggested by the authors that the approach could potentially be generalized to other disease states and immunological phenotypes. According to a later analysis, TCR association rates differed among HLA loci, with DRB1 alleles showing the most associated TCRs and HLA-C alleles showing the fewest. While some public TCRs were present in many individuals, most TCR sequences turned up only very rarely across donors. A cluster of highly shared sequence variants was judged likely to be a technical artifact of the sequencing pipeline.

The cohort comprised 710 or so healthy bone marrow donors. All cohort members were sampled while nominally healthy, although unrecorded immune exposures were likely present. The donor tested CMV seronegative and was one of the 352 seronegative cohort members. A peripheral blood sample was provided by each donor, and peripheral blood mononuclear cells were used for TCR beta sequencing. Genomic DNA was extracted from the blood cell samples with the Qiagen DNeasy Blood Extraction Kit. The specimen was PBMCs. The chain links TRBV4-2 with TRBJ1-4; TRBD1 matches 7 bases in the middle. This TCR was sampled from a woman in her thirties in good health and CMV-seronegative. The CDR3 is CASSPRDRKTTNEKLFF. The DNA is as follows: TGTGCCAGCAGCCCCCGGGACAGAAAAACAACTAATGAAAAACTGTTTTTT.